A single sample is the source of the 27 T cell receptor beta chains below, sequenced in a study of cytomegalovirus exposure and HLA in healthy donors. A multiplex PCR was run with 60 Vbeta primers and 13 Jbeta primers. The data were produced by immunoSEQ multiplex PCR, yet TCRdb's version contains in-frame clones alone and is incomplete. The sample contains fewer than 150,000 clones, 65% to 75% of which appear only once. The specimen was PBMCs. These receptors were taken from a woman aged 50 to 60 in good health and CMV-seropositive.

Here the CDR3 reads CASSLGGSDNEQFF. In DNA, the CDR3 is TGTGCCAGCAGCTTAGGCGGGAGTGACAATGAGCAGTTCTTC. This chain links TRBV7-3 with TRBJ2-1, with 7 nucleotides matching TRBD2. The CDR3 has 14 amino acids. J was trimmed by 5 bases and V by 2 bases; bases with no gene match: 3. Germline assignment: CDR1 SGHTA and CDR2 FQGTGA.

The table lists this clone with a few counts. V usage is TRBV30 and J usage is TRBJ2-3, with 10 bases matching TRBD2. The CDR3 has 16 residues. V was clipped by 4 bases and J by 1 base; unmatched bases: 8. Germline V gene lookup returns CDR1 GTSNPN and CDR2 SVGIG (reference sequence). CDR3 nucleotide sequence: TGTGCCTGGAATGGTGTCCTAGCGGGGGGCACAGATACGCAGTATTTT. Translating gives CAWNGVLAGGTDTQYF.

This clone was observed a single time. V and J are TRBV30 and TRBJ1-4; D is perhaps TRBD1 (6 bases). The germline V gene has CDR1 GTSNPN and CDR2 SVGIG (reference sequence). CDR3 length equals 13 residues. V gave up 1 base and J gave up 7 bases, with 10 bases separating them. CDR3 amino acids: CAWSGGQIEKLFF. DNA for the CDR3: TGTGCCTGGAGTGGCGGACAGATTGAAAAACTGTTTTTT.

This sequence joins TRBV28 and TRBJ1-2; 8 bases match TRBD1. Trimming removed 5 bases from V and 5 bases from J; junction bases left unmatched: 1. Germline loops: CDR1 MDHEN, CDR2 SYDVKM. The CDR3 loop spans 12 amino acids. CDR3: CASSRQGYGYTF. The CDR3 region has the DNA TGTGCCAGCAGTCGACAGGGGTATGGCTACACCTTC.

The CDR3 spells CASSTGQVNQPQHF. In DNA, the CDR3 is TGTGCCAGTAGTACGGGACAGGTCAATCAGCCCCAGCATTTT. The genes are TRBV19 and TRBJ1-5; 8 bases are shared with TRBD1. The germline CDR1 and CDR2 sequences are LNHDA and SQIVND (reference sequence). The ends lost 4 bases at V and 3 bases at J; junction bases unmatched: 2. There are 14 residues in the CDR3.

CDR3 protein: CASSPQAVGTGGSEQFF. Written as DNA, the CDR3 is TGCGCCAGCAGCCCTCAAGCAGTTGGGACAGGGGGGAGTGAGCAGTTCTTC. The chain recombines TRBV4-3 with TRBJ2-1, with 11 nucleotides matching TRBD1. CDR1 and CDR2 (germline): LGHNA, YSLEER. The CDR3 runs to 17 residues. V shed 4 bases and J 9 bases; nucleotides not matched to a gene: 14.

The gene calls are TRBV6-4 and TRBJ2-1; D is perhaps TRBD1 (6 bases). This CDR3 spans 15 amino acids. Germline V gene lookup returns CDR1 MRHNA and CDR2 SNTAGT. V was shortened by 0 bases and J by 5 bases, with 11 bases between the two germline ends. The CDR3 DNA reads as TGTGCCAGCAGTGACTCCATGGGGGCGGACAATGAGCAGTTCTTC. Protein product: CASSDSMGADNEQFF.

V and J are TRBV6-1 and TRBJ1-1; TRBD1 matches 7 bases. In germline, CDR1 is MNHNS, CDR2 SASEGT. J gave up 7 bases and V 4 bases, and 6 bases lay outside the gene matches. CDR3 length equals 13 residues. The CDR3 nucleotides read TGTGCCAGCAGTGCAAGGGGGACAGATGAAGCTTTCTTT. It yields the protein CASSARGTDEAFF.

This clone turned up a few times. The rearrangement uses TRBV18 and TRBJ1-5; 7 positions agree with TRBD1. The CDR3 loop spans 16 amino acids. V lost 4 bases and J lost 0; bases outside the gene matches: 6. The germline CDR1 and CDR2 sequences are KGHSH and LQKENI. The CDR3 sequence is CASSLGQQYSNQPQHF. The CDR3 DNA reads TGTGCCAGCTCACTGGGACAGCAGTATAGCAATCAGCCCCAGCATTTT.

The CDR3 sequence: CASSLPGTGANVLTF. DNA of the CDR3: TGCGCCAGCAGCTTACCAGGGACTGGGGCCAACGTCCTGACTTTC. The rearrangement uses TRBV5-1 and TRBJ2-6, with D possibly TRBD1 on 5 matching bases. The CDR3 runs to 15 residues. Germline V CDR1 and CDR2: SGHRS, YFSETQ. Trimming shortened V by 2 bases and J by 2 bases, and 8 bases separated the two germline ends.

The chain uses TRBV6-5 and TRBJ2-7, with TRBD2 matching over 14 bases. The CDR3 contains 14 residues. CDR1 MNHEY and CDR2 SVGAGI come from the germline V gene. The ends lost 6 bases at V and 7 bases at J; junction bases unmatched: 5. The CDR3 region has the DNA TGTGCCAGCAGGACCGGGACTAGCGGGGGTGAGCAGTACGTC. Encoded protein: CASRTGTSGGEQYV.

The rearrangement joins TRBV9 to TRBJ2-1; 9 nucleotides line up with TRBD1. Per germline, CDR1 SGDLS and CDR2 YYNGEE. V lost 3 bases and J lost 6; bases outside the gene matches: 10. The CDR3 consists of 16 residues. CDR3 sequence reads: CASSATGTGLGNEQFF. The CDR3 nucleotides read TGTGCCAGCAGCGCGACCGGGACAGGGCTAGGCAATGAGCAGTTCTTC.

The chain recombines TRBV18 with TRBJ2-7; 7 nucleotides match TRBD2. This CDR3 region has 15 residues. V was pared by 2 bases and J by 7 bases, with 11 bases of the junction left unmatched. From germline, CDR1 is KGHSH and CDR2 LQKENI. The CDR3: CASSPTSQRDGEQYF. The CDR3 bases are TGTGCCAGCTCACCAACATCGCAGCGGGACGGAGAGCAGTACTTC. The whole variable domain, filled in from reference TRBV18 and TRBJ2-7, reads NAGVMQNPRHLVRRRGQEARLRCSPMKGHSHVYWYRQLPEEGLKFMVYLQKENIIDESGMPKERFSAEFPKEGPSILRIQQVVRGDSAAYFCASSPTSQRDGEQYFGPGTRLTVT.

The rearrangement joins TRBV27 to TRBJ2-7; 13 bases agree with TRBD2. CDR1 is MNHEY and CDR2 is SMNVEV in the germline V gene (reference sequence). The V gene end was trimmed by 4 bases and the J gene end by 3 bases; junction bases not matched to a gene: 3. This CDR3 has 15 residues. CDR3 in DNA: TGTGCCAGCAGTTCCGGGACTAGCGGGATCTACGAGCAGTACTTC. This encodes CASSSGTSGIYEQYF.

J is TRBJ2-7 and V is TRBV29-1; 9 bases line up with TRBD1. CDR1 and CDR2 from the germline V gene are SQVTM and ANQGSEA. CDR3 length: 14 residues. The V gene end was trimmed by 2 bases and the J gene end by 4 bases; junction bases not matched to a gene: 6. The CDR3 nucleotides are TGCAGCGTTGAACTGCCGACAGGGGGTTACGAGCAGTACTTC. Protein: CSVELPTGGYEQYF.

V usage is TRBV5-4 and J usage is TRBJ2-2; the D is unclear. Trimming removed 3 bases from V and 5 bases from J, with 14 bases in between. This CDR3 is 15 amino acids long. From germline, CDR1 is SGHNT and CDR2 YYREEE (reference sequence). CDR3 in amino acids: CASSSELPETGELFF. The CDR3 DNA reads as TGTGCCAGCAGCTCAGAACTACCAGAGACCGGGGAGCTGTTTTTT.

This chain connects TRBV5-1 to TRBJ2-2; TRBD1 aligns across 7 bases. The CDR3 sequence is 13 residues long. Germline lookup yields CDR1 SGHRS and CDR2 YFSETQ. The V segment lost 3 bases and the J segment 9 bases; nucleotides outside the gene matches: 5. The CDR3 DNA reads TGCGCCAGCAGCTCTGGACAGGACCGGGAGCTGTTTTTT. This encodes CASSSGQDRELFF.

This clone was picked up a small number of times. J is TRBJ2-3 and V is TRBV5-4, with 9 bases that match TRBD1. With 3 bases clipped from V and 0 bases from J, the junction kept 2 bases outside the gene matches. Per germline, CDR1 SGHNT and CDR2 YYREEE (reference sequence). The CDR3 extends over 15 amino acids. The DNA for the CDR3 is TGTGCCAGCAGCTCCGGGACAGGGAGCACAGATACGCAGTATTTT. It yields the protein CASSSGTGSTDTQYF.

The chain combines TRBV10-3 with TRBJ2-3; no reliable D call. Germline lookup yields CDR1 ENHRY and CDR2 SYGVKD. This CDR3 has 14 residues. The germline V and J ends were trimmed by 3 bases and 0 bases, with 7 bases remaining between them. Written as DNA, the CDR3 is TGTGCCATCAGTGATTACTCTAGCACAGATACGCAGTATTTT. It specifies CAISDYSSTDTQYF.

The chain is built from TRBV19 and TRBJ1-1; no definite D call. Germline-derived CDR1 and CDR2 are LNHDA and SQIVND (reference sequence). V was shortened by 3 bases and J by 0 bases, with 14 bases between the two germline ends. The CDR3 spans 16 residues. CDR3 amino acids: CASSIPTQAMNTEAFF. The CDR3 coding sequence is TGTGCCAGTAGTATCCCTACGCAGGCCATGAACACTGAAGCTTTCTTT.

This clone was found once. This rearrangement joins TRBV6-5 to TRBJ2-5, with TRBD1 matching 8 bases. Germline-derived CDR1 and CDR2 are MNHEY and SVGAGI. J lost 11 bases, V lost 2 bases, and 7 bases had no gene match. The CDR3 runs 13 residues. The CDR3: CASSYTPGQGQYF. CDR3 bases: TGTGCCAGCAGTTACACCCCCGGACAGGGTCAGTACTTC.

This clone was counted a few times. CDR3 nucleotides: TGCGCCAGCAGCTTGGGGCTGGGGCGGGGTTTTACAGATACGCAGTATTTT. The encoded protein is CASSLGLGRGFTDTQYF. This chain uses TRBV5-1 with TRBJ2-3, with TRBD2 as a possible D gene (6 bases). From germline, CDR1 is SGHRS and CDR2 YFSETQ. The CDR3 spans 17 residues. Trimming removed 0 bases from V and 3 bases from J, with 17 bases in between.

Only one count was recorded for this clone. V usage is TRBV2 and J usage is TRBJ2-5, with TRBD1 matching 9 bases. V shed 7 bases, J shed 5 bases, and the junction held 8 bases outside the gene matches. The germline V gene has CDR1 SNHLY and CDR2 FYNNEI. The CDR3 contains 14 residues. This CDR3 reads CASMRTGVVETQYF. CDR3 sequence (DNA): TGTGCCAGCATGAGGACAGGGGTGGTCGAGACCCAGTACTTC. The full variable domain, its missing parts supplied by reference TRBV2 and TRBJ2-5, is EPEVTQTPSHQVTQMGQEVILRCVPISNHLYFYWYRQILGQKVEFLVSFYNNEISEKSEIFDDQFSVERPDGSNFTLKIRSTKLEDSAMYFCASMRTGVVETQYFGPGTRLLVL.

The V gene is TRBV5-1, the J gene TRBJ1-2; D is perhaps TRBD1 (5 bases). With 5 bases removed from V and 4 bases from J, the gap between germline ends came to 12 bases. This CDR3 has 13 residues. Germline-derived CDR1 and CDR2 are SGHRS and YFSETQ. CDR3: CASSTDNGYGYTF. The CDR3 DNA is TGCGCCAGCAGTACGGACAACGGCTATGGCTACACCTTC.

The V call is TRBV18, the J call TRBJ2-1, with a possible D match to TRBD2 (5 bases). This CDR3 has 17 amino acids. Germline CDR1 is KGHSH and CDR2 is LQKENI. Trimming pared 0 bases from V and 0 bases from J, leaving 12 bases between. Here the CDR3 reads CASSPPSGSISYNEQFF. Written as DNA, the CDR3 is TGTGCCAGCTCACCACCGTCGGGGAGTATCTCCTACAATGAGCAGTTCTTC.

This clone was counted once. This sequence joins TRBV27 and TRBJ2-7, with a possible D match to TRBD1 (6 bases). Germline V gene sequence: CDR1 MNHEY, CDR2 SMNVEV (reference sequence). CDR3 length: 13 amino acids. V dropped 5 bases and J dropped 7 bases, with 15 bases sitting between them. CDR3 amino acids: CASSPTGTGEQYF. The CDR3 bases are TGTGCCAGCAGTCCGACAGGAACCGGGGAGCAGTACTTC.

This clone was seen a handful of times. The chain employs TRBV28 and TRBJ2-5; tentative D call: TRBD1 (5 bases). The germline V gene has CDR1 MDHEN and CDR2 SYDVKM. Between the trimmed V and J ends, which lost 5 bases and 1 base, there was a span of 17 bases. The CDR3 runs to 16 residues. The CDR3, as DNA: TGTGCCAGCAGTCCTCGCCTTCAGGGCTCCCAAGAGACCCAGTACTTC. Protein: CASSPRLQGSQETQYF.